This paragraph reports one T cell receptor beta chain. Its target is unknown. TCRdb's table, derived via immunoSEQ multiplex PCR, lists solely in-frame clones and lacks some. The sample shows about 200,000 clones, roughly nine tenths of them seen only once. V trimming: 8 bases; J trimming: 8 bases; junction bases outside the gene matches: 7. The CDR3 runs to 13 residues. The sample comes from a study of T cell responses to AZD1222 COVID-19 vaccine. Study-level points and caveats: The donors showed a predominance of white British ancestry and of females, with possible underestimation of clonal diversity.

The specimen comprised peripheral blood, sampled 28 days after the second dose of the MenACWY control vaccine. The chain links TRBV12-3 or TRBV12-4 to TRBJ1-4, with 8 bases that match TRBD1. The clonotype originates from an adult who received the MenACWY meningococcal vaccine as a control. The DNA of the CDR3 is TGTGCCAGCGGGGGCAGGGGGCGGGAAAAACTGTTTTTT. Protein: CASGGRGREKLFF.